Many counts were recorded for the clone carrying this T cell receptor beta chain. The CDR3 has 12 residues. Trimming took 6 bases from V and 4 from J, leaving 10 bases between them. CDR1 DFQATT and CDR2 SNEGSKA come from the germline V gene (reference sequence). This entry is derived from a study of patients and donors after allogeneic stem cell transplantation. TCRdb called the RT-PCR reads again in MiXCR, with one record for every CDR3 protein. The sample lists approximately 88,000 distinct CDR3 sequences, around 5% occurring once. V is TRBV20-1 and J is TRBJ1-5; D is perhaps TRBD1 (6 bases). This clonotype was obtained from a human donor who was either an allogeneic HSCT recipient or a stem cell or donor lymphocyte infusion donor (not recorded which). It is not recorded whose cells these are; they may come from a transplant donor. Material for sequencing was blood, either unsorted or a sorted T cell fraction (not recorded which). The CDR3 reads CSAKTGNQPQHF. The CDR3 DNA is TGCAGTGCAAAAACAGGGAATCAGCCCCAGCATTTT.